Presented here are 12 T cell receptor beta chains from one specimen sequenced in a study of CD8 T cells in ankylosing spondylitis. TCRdb analysed the 5' RACE reads with MiXCR anew, one entry per CDR3 protein. The data show 130,000 to 150,000 distinct CDR3 sequences, roughly 8.4% seen once. Sequencing was performed on synovial fluid, either unsorted or a sorted T cell fraction (not recorded which). Every receptor here comes from a male donor with ankylosing spondylitis.

This clonotype has more than one count but fewer than ten. The rearrangement uses TRBV12-3 or TRBV12-4 and TRBJ2-1; D gene ambiguous. This CDR3 region has 14 residues. Between the trimmed V and J ends, which lost 4 bases and 10 bases, there was a span of 17 bases. Here the CDR3 reads CASSSSTSNGEQFF. DNA for the CDR3: TGTGCCAGCAGTTCCTCGACGAGCAATGGAGAGCAGTTCTTC.

This clonotype was picked up many times. This chain links TRBV27 with TRBJ1-1; a weak D match, TRBD1 (6 bases). The CDR3 has 15 amino acids. Germline-derived CDR1 and CDR2 are MNHEY and SMNVEV (reference sequence). V lost 6 bases to trimming and J lost 4 bases, with 18 bases between them. CDR3 protein: CASSQWMGGRTEAFF. CDR3 DNA sequence: TGTGCCAGCAGCCAATGGATGGGGGGCCGCACTGAAGCTTTCTTT.

This clonotype was counted once. The genes are TRBV18 and TRBJ2-3, with D uncertain. The V and J ends lost 1 base and 1 base respectively, with 6 bases between them. The germline gives CDR1 KGHSH, CDR2 LQKENI. This CDR3 is 14 amino acids long. CDR3 sequence (DNA): TGTGCCAGCTCACCACAGTACGGCACAGATACGCAGTATTTT. Protein sequence: CASSPQYGTDTQYF.

This clonotype showed up many times. J is TRBJ1-2 and V is TRBV5-1; 10 nucleotides align to TRBD1. Germline CDR1 reads SGHRS; CDR2 reads YFSETQ. This CDR3 has 16 amino acids. J lost 4 bases, V lost 0 bases, and 6 bases had no gene match. CDR3 DNA: TGCGCCAGCAGCTTGGGACAGGGGGCATCTGCCTATGGCTACACCTTC. Residues: CASSLGQGASAYGYTF. The full variable domain, rest sourced from reference TRBV5-1 and TRBJ1-2, is KAGVTQTPRYLIKTRGQQVTLSCSPISGHRSVSWYQQTPGQGLQFLFEYFSETQRNKGNFPGRFSGRQFSNSRSEMNVSTLELGDSALYLCASSLGQGASAYGYTFGSGTRLTVV.

There are many counts of this clonotype. This sequence joins TRBV29-1 and TRBJ1-1, with TRBD1 as a possible D gene (5 bases). CDR1 SQVTM and CDR2 ANQGSEA come from the germline V gene. The V gene lost 6 bases and the J gene lost 3 bases, with 14 bases spanning the gap. This CDR3 spans 13 amino acids. The CDR3 bases are TGCAGCGTGACAGAAACTTGGGACACTGAAGCTTTCTTT. Translated: CSVTETWDTEAFF.

This clonotype was seen many times. The rearrangement uses TRBV6-5 and TRBJ2-7; TRBD2 agrees at 9 bases. V dropped 4 bases and J dropped 3; count of bases not matched to a gene: 7. Germline-derived CDR1 and CDR2 are MNHEY and SVGAGI. The CDR3 consists of 15 residues. The CDR3 here is CASSWRGTSFYEQYF. DNA for the CDR3: TGTGCCAGCAGTTGGCGCGGGACTAGCTTCTACGAGCAGTACTTC.

This clonotype was detected many times. This rearrangement joins TRBV15 to TRBJ2-1, with D hard to call. CDR1 LNHNV and CDR2 YYDKDF come from the germline V gene (reference sequence). This CDR3 region has 20 residues. Trimming stripped 2 bases from V and 0 bases from J, with 23 bases between. CDR3 nucleotides: TGTGCCACCAGCAGACCACATGGAGCCAAACAGATTAGCTCCTACAATGAGCAGTTCTTC. Its protein is CATSRPHGAKQISSYNEQFF. Variable domain in full (rest from reference TRBV15 and TRBJ2-1): DAMVIQNPRYQVTQFGKPVTLSCSQTLNHNVMYWYQQKSSQAPKLLFHYYDKDFNNEADTPDNFQSRRPNTSFCFLDIRSPGLGDTAMYLCATSRPHGAKQISSYNEQFFGPGTRLTVL.

The rearrangement links TRBV20-1 to TRBJ1-2; no definite D call. CDR3 size: 12 residues. V lost 3 bases and J 4 bases, leaving 9 bases between the germline ends. Germline V CDR1 and CDR2: DFQATT, SNEGSKA (reference sequence). This CDR3 reads CSAREGVYGYTF. Here the CDR3 DNA reads TGCAGTGCTAGGGAAGGCGTCTATGGCTACACCTTC.

This clonotype has only a few counts. The V gene is TRBV6-1, the J gene TRBJ1-2; possibly TRBD1 for D (5 bases). Germline V gene lookup returns CDR1 MNHNS and CDR2 SASEGT. V lost 6 bases to trimming and J lost 5 bases, with 16 bases between them. CDR3 length: 14 residues. The CDR3 spells CASSLRGGNYGYTF. The DNA of the CDR3 is TGTGCCAGCAGCCTCCGGGGGGGAAATTATGGCTACACCTTC.

Ten or more counts support this clonotype. V gene TRBV18 combines with J gene TRBJ2-3; D is tentatively TRBD1 or TRBD2 (6 bases each). The CDR3 has 14 amino acids. The germline V and J ends were trimmed by 3 bases and 3 bases, with 10 bases remaining between them. Looked up from germline, CDR1 is KGHSH and CDR2 is LQKENI. This chain's CDR3 is CASSPRGRTDTQYF. The CDR3 DNA sequence: TGTGCCAGCTCACCCCGGGGGCGGACAGATACGCAGTATTTT. Based on the CDR3 plus reference TRBV18 and TRBJ2-3, the full variable domain is NAGVMQNPRHLVRRRGQEARLRCSPMKGHSHVYWYRQLPEEGLKFMVYLQKENIIDESGMPKERFSAEFPKEGPSILRIQQVVRGDSAAYFCASSPRGRTDTQYFGPGTRLTVL.

Regarding this clonotype: An end of the junction differs from the germline gene, which may be a read error. The V and J genes are TRBV5-1 and TRBJ2-7; D is undetermined. Germline V gene data show CDR1 as SGHRS and CDR2 as YFSETQ. CDR3 length equals 14 residues. CDR3: CASSLDESSHEQYF. CDR3 nucleotides: TGCGCCAGCAGCTTAGATGAAAGCTCCCACGAGCAGTACTTC.

CDR3 in DNA: TGTGCCAGCAGCCCATGGAGCTCCTACGAGCAGTACTTC. Protein sequence: CASSPWSSYEQYF. The chain has TRBV12-3 or TRBV12-4 and TRBJ2-7; D remains unclear. The CDR3 has 13 amino acids. Between the trimmed V and J ends, which lost 6 bases and 0 bases, there was a span of 9 bases.